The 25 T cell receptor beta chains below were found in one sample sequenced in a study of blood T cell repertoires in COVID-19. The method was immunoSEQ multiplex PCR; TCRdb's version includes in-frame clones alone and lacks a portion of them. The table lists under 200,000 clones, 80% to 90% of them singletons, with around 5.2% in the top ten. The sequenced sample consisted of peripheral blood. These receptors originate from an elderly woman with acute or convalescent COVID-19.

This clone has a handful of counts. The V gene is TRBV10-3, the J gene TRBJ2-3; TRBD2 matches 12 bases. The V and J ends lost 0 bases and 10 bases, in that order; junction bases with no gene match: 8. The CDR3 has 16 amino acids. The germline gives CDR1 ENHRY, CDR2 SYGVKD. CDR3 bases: TGTGCCATCAGTGAGTCCGGACTAGCGGGACCACGGGCGCAGTATTTT. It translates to CAISESGLAGPRAQYF.

The CDR3, as DNA: TGCGCCATCAAGACACCTAATTCACCCCTCCACTTT. The encoded protein is CAIKTPNSPLHF. V is TRBV10-1 and J is TRBJ1-6; D is uncertain. The CDR3 has 12 amino acids. The ends were cut back, 10 bases at V and 6 bases at J, with 10 bases in the middle. Germline V gives CDR1 WNHNN, CDR2 SYGVQD (reference sequence).

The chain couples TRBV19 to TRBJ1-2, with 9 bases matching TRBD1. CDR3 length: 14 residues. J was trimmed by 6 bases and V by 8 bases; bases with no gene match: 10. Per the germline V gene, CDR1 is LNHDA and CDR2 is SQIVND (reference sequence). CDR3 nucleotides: TGTGCCAGTTGGGGGACAGGGATATGGGATGGCTACACCTTC. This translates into CASWGTGIWDGYTF. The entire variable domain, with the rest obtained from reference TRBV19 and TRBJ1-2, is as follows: DGGITQSPKYLFRKEGQNVTLSCEQNLNHDAMYWYRQDPGQGLRLIYYSQIVNDFQKGDIAEGYSVSREKKESFPLTVTSAQKNPTAFYLCASWGTGIWDGYTFGSGTRLTVV.

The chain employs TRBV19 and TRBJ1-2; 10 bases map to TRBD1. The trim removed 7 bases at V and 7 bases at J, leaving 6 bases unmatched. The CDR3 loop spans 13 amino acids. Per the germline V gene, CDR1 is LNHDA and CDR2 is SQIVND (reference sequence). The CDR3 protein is CASTDRGRGGYTF. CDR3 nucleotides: TGTGCCAGTACTGACAGGGGGCGAGGTGGCTACACCTTC. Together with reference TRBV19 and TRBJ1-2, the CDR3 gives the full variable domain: DGGITQSPKYLFRKEGQNVTLSCEQNLNHDAMYWYRQDPGQGLRLIYYSQIVNDFQKGDIAEGYSVSREKKESFPLTVTSAQKNPTAFYLCASTDRGRGGYTFGSGTRLTVV.

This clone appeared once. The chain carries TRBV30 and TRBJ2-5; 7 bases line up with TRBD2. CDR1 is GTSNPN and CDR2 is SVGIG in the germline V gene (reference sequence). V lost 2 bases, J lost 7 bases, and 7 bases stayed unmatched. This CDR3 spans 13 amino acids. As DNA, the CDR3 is TGTGCCTGGAGTCTAAGGGAGGGTGGGACCCAGTACTTC. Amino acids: CAWSLREGGTQYF.

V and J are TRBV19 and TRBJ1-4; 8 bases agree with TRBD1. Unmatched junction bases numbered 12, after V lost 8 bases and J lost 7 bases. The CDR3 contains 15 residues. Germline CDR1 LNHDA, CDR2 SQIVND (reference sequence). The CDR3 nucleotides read TGTGCCAGTGGTTGGGCAGGGGGCGTAGGTGAAAAACTGTTTTTT. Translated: CASGWAGGVGEKLFF.

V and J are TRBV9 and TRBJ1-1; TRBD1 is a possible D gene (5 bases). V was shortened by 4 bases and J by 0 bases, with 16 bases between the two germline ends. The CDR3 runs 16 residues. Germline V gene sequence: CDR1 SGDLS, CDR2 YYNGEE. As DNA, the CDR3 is TGTGCCAGCAGCTCCAGCCCGCAGGGCATGAACACTGAAGCTTTCTTT. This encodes CASSSSPQGMNTEAFF.

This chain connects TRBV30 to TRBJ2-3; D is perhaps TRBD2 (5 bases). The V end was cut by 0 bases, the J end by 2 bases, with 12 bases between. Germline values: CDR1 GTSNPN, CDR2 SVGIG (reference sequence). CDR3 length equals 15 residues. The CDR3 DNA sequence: TGTGCCTGGAGTGTACTAGAGCGGATCACAGATACGCAGTATTTT. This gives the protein CAWSVLERITDTQYF.

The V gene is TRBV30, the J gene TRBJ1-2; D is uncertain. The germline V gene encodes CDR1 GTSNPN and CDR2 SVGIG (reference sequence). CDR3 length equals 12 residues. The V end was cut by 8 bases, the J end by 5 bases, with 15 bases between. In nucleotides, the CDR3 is TGTGCCGTTCCCAGAGGGTTATATGGCTACACCTTC. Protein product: CAVPRGLYGYTF.

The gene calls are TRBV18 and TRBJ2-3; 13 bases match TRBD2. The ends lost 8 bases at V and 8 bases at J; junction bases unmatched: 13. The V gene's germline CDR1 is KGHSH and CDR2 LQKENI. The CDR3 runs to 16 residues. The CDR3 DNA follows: TGTGCCAGCCACAGAGGGACTAGCGGGATAGGAGGTACGCAGTATTTT. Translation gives CASHRGTSGIGGTQYF.

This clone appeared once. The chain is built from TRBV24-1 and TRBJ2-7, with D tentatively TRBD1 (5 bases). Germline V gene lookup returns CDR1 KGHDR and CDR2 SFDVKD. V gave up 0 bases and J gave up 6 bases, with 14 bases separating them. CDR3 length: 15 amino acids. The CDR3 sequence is CATSDLGPPRGEQYF. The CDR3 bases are TGTGCCACCAGTGATTTGGGACCCCCAAGGGGCGAGCAGTACTTC.

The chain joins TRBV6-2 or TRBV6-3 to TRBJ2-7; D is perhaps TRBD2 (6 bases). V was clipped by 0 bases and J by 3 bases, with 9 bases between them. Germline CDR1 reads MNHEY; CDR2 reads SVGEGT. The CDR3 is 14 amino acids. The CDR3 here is CASSYSTGVYEQYF. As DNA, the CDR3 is TGTGCCAGCAGTTACTCGACGGGAGTCTACGAGCAGTACTTC.

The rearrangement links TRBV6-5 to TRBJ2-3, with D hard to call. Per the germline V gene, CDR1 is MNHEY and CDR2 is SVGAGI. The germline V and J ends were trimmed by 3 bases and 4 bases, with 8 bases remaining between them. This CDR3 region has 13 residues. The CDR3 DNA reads TGTGCCAGCAGTTATTTTACGGCAGATACGCAGTATTTT. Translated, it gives CASSYFTADTQYF.

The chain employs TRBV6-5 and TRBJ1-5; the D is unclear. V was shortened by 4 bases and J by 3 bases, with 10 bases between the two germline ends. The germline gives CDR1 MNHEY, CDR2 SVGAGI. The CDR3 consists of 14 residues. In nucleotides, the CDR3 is TGTGCCAGCAGTTCTCTCCTTCCCAATCAGCCCCAGCATTTT. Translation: CASSSLLPNQPQHF.

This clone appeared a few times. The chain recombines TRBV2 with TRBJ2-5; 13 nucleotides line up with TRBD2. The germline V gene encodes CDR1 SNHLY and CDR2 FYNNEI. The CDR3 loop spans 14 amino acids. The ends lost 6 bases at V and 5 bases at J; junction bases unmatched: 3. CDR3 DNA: TGTGCCAGCAGGTGGACTAGCGGGAGCGAGACCCAGTACTTC. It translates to CASRWTSGSETQYF.

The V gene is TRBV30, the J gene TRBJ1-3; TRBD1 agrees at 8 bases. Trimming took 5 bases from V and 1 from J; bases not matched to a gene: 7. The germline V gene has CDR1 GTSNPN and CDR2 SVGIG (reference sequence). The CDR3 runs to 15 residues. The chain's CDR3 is CAWGPQGASGNTIYF. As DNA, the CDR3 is TGTGCCTGGGGCCCTCAGGGGGCGTCTGGAAACACCATATATTTT.

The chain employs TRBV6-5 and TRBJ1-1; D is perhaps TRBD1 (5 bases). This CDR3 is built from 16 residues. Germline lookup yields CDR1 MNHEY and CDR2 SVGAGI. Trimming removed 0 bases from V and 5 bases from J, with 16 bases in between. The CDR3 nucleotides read TGTGCCAGCAGTTACTCGGCCTTGGGGGGTTGGACTGAAGCTTTCTTT. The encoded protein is CASSYSALGGWTEAFF.

For the CDR3, the DNA is TGTGCCAGCTGGGGACTAGCGGGAGTGGAAGGTGAGCAGTTCTTC. This gives the protein CASWGLAGVEGEQFF. V gene TRBV5-5 combines with J gene TRBJ2-1; the match to TRBD2 covers 14 bases. The CDR3 extends over 15 amino acids. Germline CDR1 and CDR2: SGHKS and YYEKEE (reference sequence). The J segment lost 9 bases and the V segment lost 7 bases, leaving 9 bases of the junction unmatched.

As DNA, the CDR3 is TGTGCCAGCAGCTTGCGGGGGGGCACAGATACGCAGTATTTT. Residues: CASSLRGGTDTQYF. V is TRBV7-2 and J is TRBJ2-3; 8 bases line up with TRBD2. Looked up from germline, CDR1 is SGHTA and CDR2 is FQGNSA. This CDR3 comprises 14 residues. The V gene end was trimmed by 3 bases and the J gene end by 1 base; junction bases not matched to a gene: 0. The full variable domain, completed using reference TRBV7-2 and TRBJ2-3, is GAGVSQSPSNKVTEKGKDVELRCDPISGHTALYWYRQSLGQGLEFLIYFQGNSAPDKSGLPSDRFSAERTGGSVSTLTIQRTQQEDSAVYLCASSLRGGTDTQYFGPGTRLTVL.

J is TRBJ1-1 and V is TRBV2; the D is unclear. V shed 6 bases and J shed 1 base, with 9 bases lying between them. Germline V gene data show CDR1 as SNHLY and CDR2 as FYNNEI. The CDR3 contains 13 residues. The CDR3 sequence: CASSGVENTEAFF. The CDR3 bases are TGTGCCAGCAGCGGGGTGGAGAACACTGAAGCTTTCTTT.

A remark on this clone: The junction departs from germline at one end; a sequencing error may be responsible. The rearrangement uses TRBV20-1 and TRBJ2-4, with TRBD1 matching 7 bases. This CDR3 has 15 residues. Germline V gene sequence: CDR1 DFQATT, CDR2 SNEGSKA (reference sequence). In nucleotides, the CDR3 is TGCAGTGCTAGTCGGGACAGCTTAGCCAAAAACATTCAATACTTC. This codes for CSASRDSLAKNIQYF.

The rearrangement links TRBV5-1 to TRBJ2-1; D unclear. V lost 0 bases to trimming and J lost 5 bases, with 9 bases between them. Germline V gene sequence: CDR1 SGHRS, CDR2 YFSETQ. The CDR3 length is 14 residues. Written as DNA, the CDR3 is TGCGCCAGCAGCTTGGGGGCAGCCAACAATGAGCAGTTCTTC. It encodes CASSLGAANNEQFF.

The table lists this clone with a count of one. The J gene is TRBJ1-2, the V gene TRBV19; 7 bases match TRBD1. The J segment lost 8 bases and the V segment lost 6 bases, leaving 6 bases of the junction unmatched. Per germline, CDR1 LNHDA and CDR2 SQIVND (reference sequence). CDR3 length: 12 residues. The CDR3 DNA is TGTGCCAGTAGGGGGACAGATCACGGCTACACCTTC. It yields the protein CASRGTDHGYTF.

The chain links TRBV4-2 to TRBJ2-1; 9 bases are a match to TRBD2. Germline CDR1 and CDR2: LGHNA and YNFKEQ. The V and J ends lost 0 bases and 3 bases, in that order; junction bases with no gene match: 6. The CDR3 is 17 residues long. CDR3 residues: CASSQEPTSGYYNEQFF. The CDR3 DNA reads TGTGCCAGCAGCCAAGAACCGACTAGCGGATACTACAATGAGCAGTTCTTC.

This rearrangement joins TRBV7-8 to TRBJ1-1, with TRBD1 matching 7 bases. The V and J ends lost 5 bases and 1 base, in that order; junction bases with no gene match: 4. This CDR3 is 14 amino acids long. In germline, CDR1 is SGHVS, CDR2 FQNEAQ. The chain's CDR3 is CASSVDRRNTEAFF. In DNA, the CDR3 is TGTGCCAGCAGCGTGGACAGGAGGAACACTGAAGCTTTCTTT. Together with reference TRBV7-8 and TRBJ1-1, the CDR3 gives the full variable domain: GAGVSQSPRYKVAKRGQDVALRCDPISGHVSLFWYQQALGQGPEFLTYFQNEAQLDKSGLPSDRFFAERPEGSVSTLKIQRTQQEDSAVYLCASSVDRRNTEAFFGQGTRLTVV.